These T cell receptor beta chains were read from a single sample in a study of T cell responses to AZD1222 COVID-19 vaccine. Measured with immunoSEQ multiplex PCR; TCRdb has only the in-frame clones, and not every one. The sample includes around 120,000 clones, about 86% of them seen just once. Sample: peripheral blood, taken 28 days after the second AZD1222 dose. The receptor set was obtained from an adult who received the AZD1222 COVID-19 vaccine. CDR3s include the opening cysteine and the closing phenylalanine or tryptophan. Each record gives: D gene, V gene, J gene, clone size, CDR3 protein, CDR3 DNA. The D gene is left open where the match is weak. Size tells how often a clone was seen (once, few, many) or the class of an expanded clone, and some rows leave it out.

.	TRBV5-4	TRBJ1-1	.	CASTDTGTLNTEAFF	TGTGCCAGCACCGACACCGGGACATTGAACACTGAAGCTTTCTTT
TRBD1	TRBV28	TRBJ2-3	.	CASTQLQGDTDTQYF	TGTGCCAGCACCCAACTCCAGGGGGACACAGATACGCAGTATTTT
.	TRBV28	TRBJ2-7	.	CASTSYGGRVSSYEQYF	TGTGCCAGCACGAGTTATGGGGGCAGGGTAAGCTCCTACGAGCAGTACTTC
TRBD1	TRBV5-1	TRBJ2-2	.	CASSFYRGTNTGELFF	TGCGCCAGCAGCTTTTACAGGGGGACGAACACCGGGGAGCTGTTTTTT
TRBD1	TRBV2	TRBJ1-5	.	CASSQDRGDQPQHF	TGTGCCAGCAGCCAGGACAGGGGCGATCAGCCCCAGCATTTT
TRBD1	TRBV2	TRBJ1-2	.	CASSQNRGPGGEYGYTF	TGTGCCAGCAGCCAAAACAGGGGGCCAGGCGGGGAGTATGGCTACACCTTC
.	TRBV7-2	TRBJ2-7	.	CASSLALPGSYEQYF	TGTGCCAGCAGCTTAGCTTTACCCGGCTCCTACGAGCAGTACTTC
.	TRBV7-9	TRBJ2-2	.	CASSSPFSGAGELFF	TGTGCCAGCAGCTCCCCATTTTCCGGAGCCGGGGAGCTGTTTTTT
.	TRBV6-5	TRBJ1-1	.	CASSYSYQGSPAFF	TGTGCCAGCAGTTACTCGTACCAGGGGAGCCCGGCTTTCTTT
TRBD2	TRBV6-1	TRBJ2-4	.	CASSERAGAGNIQYF	TGTGCCAGCAGTGAACGGGCGGGAGCCGGAAACATTCAGTACTTC
.	TRBV7-6	TRBJ2-2	once	CASSLVYESTGELFF	TGTGCCAGCAGCCTAGTTTATGAAAGCACCGGGGAGCTGTTTTTT
.	TRBV19	TRBJ1-2	.	CASSISTANYGYTF	TGTGCCAGTAGTATTTCGACAGCTAACTATGGCTACACCTTC
TRBD1	TRBV3-1/TRBV3-2	TRBJ2-7	few	CASSGTGYRRNF	TGTGCCAGCAGCGGGACAGGGTACAGGAGGAACTTC
.	TRBV7-8	TRBJ2-5	.	CASSLYGLSETQYF	TGTGCCAGCAGCTTATACGGCCTCAGTGAGACCCAGTACTTC
.	TRBV29-1	TRBJ2-1	.	CSVDGTGVTRGNEQFF	TGCAGCGTTGACGGCACGGGGGTTACGAGGGGCAATGAGCAGTTCTTC
TRBD1	TRBV6-5	TRBJ2-2	.	CASRPGTDSTGELFF	TGTGCCAGCAGACCCGGGACAGATTCCACCGGGGAGCTGTTTTTT
.	TRBV6-6	TRBJ2-1	.	CASSLGVRGHEQFF	TGTGCCAGCAGTTTAGGAGTCAGGGGCCATGAGCAGTTCTTC